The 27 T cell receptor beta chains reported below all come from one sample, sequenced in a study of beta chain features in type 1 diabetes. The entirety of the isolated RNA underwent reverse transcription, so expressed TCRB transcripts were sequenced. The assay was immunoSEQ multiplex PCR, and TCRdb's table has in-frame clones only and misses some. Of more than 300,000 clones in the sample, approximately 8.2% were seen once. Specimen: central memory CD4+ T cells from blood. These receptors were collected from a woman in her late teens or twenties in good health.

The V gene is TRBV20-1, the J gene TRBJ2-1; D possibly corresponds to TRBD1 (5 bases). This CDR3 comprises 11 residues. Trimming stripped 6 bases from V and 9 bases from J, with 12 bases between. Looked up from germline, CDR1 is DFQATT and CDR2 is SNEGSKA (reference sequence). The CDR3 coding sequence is TGCAGTGCCCAGGGCCCCCCTGAGCAGTTCTTC. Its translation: CSAQGPPEQFF.

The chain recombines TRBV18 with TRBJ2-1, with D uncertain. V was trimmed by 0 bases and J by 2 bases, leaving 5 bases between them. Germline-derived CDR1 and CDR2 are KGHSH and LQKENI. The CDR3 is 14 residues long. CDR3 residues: CASSPPNPYNEQFF. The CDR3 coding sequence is TGTGCCAGCTCACCACCTAATCCCTACAATGAGCAGTTCTTC.

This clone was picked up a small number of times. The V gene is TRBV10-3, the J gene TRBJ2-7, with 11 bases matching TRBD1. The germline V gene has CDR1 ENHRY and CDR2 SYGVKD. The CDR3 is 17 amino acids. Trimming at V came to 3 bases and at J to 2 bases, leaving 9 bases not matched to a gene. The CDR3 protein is CAISDPSRDRGTYEQYF. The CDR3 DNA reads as TGTGCCATCAGTGATCCTTCCCGGGACAGGGGGACCTACGAGCAGTACTTC.

The CDR3 nucleotides read TGTGCCAGCACCCGCTGGGTGGTTAACTATGGCTACACCTTC. Encoded protein: CASTRWVVNYGYTF. The chain is built from TRBV7-3 and TRBJ1-2; no clear D gene. With 7 bases removed from V and 1 base from J, the gap between germline ends came to 13 bases. From germline, CDR1 is SGHTA and CDR2 FQGTGA. CDR3 length: 14 residues.

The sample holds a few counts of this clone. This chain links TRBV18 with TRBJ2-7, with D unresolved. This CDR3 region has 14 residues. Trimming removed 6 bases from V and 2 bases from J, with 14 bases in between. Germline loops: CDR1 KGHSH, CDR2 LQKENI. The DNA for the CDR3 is TGTGCCAGCTCTCTAGGGCCGATGGCCTACGAGCAGTACTTC. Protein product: CASSLGPMAYEQYF.

The CDR3 reads CASSLMAGGGPDTQYF. The CDR3 DNA reads TGTGCCAGCTCACTCATGGCCGGGGGCGGTCCAGATACGCAGTATTTT. This chain links TRBV18 with TRBJ2-3; perhaps D is TRBD1 or TRBD2 (6 bases each). The length of the CDR3 is 16 residues. Trimming took off 4 bases at V and 4 bases at J, with 18 bases between the two ends. Germline V gives CDR1 KGHSH, CDR2 LQKENI.

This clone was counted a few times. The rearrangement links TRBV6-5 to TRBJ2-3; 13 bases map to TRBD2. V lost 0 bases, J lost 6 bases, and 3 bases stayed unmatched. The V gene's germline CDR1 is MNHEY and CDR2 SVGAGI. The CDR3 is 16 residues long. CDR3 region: CASSYSTSGRADTQYF. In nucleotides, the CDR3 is TGTGCCAGCAGTTACTCCACTAGCGGGAGGGCCGATACGCAGTATTTT.

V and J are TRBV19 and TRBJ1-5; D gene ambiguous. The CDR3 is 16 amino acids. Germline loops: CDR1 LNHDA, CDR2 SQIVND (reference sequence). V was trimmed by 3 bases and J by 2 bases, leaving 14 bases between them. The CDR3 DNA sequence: TGTGCCAGTAGTATCGTAAGGATAGTTGGCAATCAGCCCCAGCATTTT. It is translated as CASSIVRIVGNQPQHF.

CDR3 loop: CASSLISGNMNTEAFF. DNA for the CDR3: TGTGCCAGCAGCTTAATAAGCGGAAACATGAACACTGAAGCTTTCTTT. The chain is built from TRBV7-8 and TRBJ1-1; D is unclear. V was shortened by 2 bases and J by 0 bases, with 13 bases between the two germline ends. The germline CDR1 and CDR2 sequences are SGHVS and FQNEAQ. CDR3 length equals 16 residues.

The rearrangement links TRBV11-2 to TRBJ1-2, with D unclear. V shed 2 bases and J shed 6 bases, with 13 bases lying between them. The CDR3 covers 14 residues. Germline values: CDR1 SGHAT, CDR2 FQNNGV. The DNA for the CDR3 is TGTGCCAGCAGCTTACTGGGCAACTTGGATGGCTACACCTTC. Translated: CASSLLGNLDGYTF. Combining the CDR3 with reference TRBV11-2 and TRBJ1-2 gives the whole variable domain EAGVAQSPRYKIIEKRQSVAFWCNPISGHATLYWYQQILGQGPKLLIQFQNNGVVDDSQLPKDRFSAERLKGVDSTLKIQPAKLEDSAVYLCASSLLGNLDGYTFGSGTRLTVV.

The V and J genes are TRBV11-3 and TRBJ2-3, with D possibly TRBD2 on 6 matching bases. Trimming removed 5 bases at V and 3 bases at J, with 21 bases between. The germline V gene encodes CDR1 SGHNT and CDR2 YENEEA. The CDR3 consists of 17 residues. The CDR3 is CASSKGGNSAWTDTQYF. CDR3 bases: TGTGCCAGCAGCAAAGGCGGGAATTCGGCTTGGACAGATACGCAGTATTTT. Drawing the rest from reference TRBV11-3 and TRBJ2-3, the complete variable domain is EAGVVQSPRYKIIEKKQPVAFWCNPISGHNTLYWYLQNLGQGPELLIRYENEEAVDDSQLPKDRFSAERLKGVDSTLKIQPAELGDSAVYLCASSKGGNSAWTDTQYFGPGTRLTVL.

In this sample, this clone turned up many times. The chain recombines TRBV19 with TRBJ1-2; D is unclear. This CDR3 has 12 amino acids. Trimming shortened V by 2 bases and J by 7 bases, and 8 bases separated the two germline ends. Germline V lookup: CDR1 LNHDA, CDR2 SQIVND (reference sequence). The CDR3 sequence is CASSIKGVGYTF. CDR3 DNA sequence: TGTGCCAGTAGTATAAAGGGAGTTGGCTACACCTTC.

In DNA, the CDR3 is TGTGCCAGCAGTTACTCGCAGGTTCCTTCGGATACGCAGTATTTT. This encodes CASSYSQVPSDTQYF. The V and J genes are TRBV6-5 and TRBJ2-3; D gene uncertain. CDR3 size: 15 residues. V was cut by 0 bases and J by 6 bases, with 13 bases left in between. Germline lookup yields CDR1 MNHEY and CDR2 SVGAGI.

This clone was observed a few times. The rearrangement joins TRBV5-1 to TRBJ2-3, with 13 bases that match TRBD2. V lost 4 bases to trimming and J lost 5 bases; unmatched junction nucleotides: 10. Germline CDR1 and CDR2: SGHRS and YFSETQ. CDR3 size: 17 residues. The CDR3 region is CASSIRTSGSAVDTQYF. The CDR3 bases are TGCGCCAGCAGCATTAGGACTAGCGGGAGTGCCGTAGATACGCAGTATTTT. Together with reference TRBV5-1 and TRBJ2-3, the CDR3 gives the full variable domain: KAGVTQTPRYLIKTRGQQVTLSCSPISGHRSVSWYQQTPGQGLQFLFEYFSETQRNKGNFPGRFSGRQFSNSRSEMNVSTLELGDSALYLCASSIRTSGSAVDTQYFGPGTRLTVL.

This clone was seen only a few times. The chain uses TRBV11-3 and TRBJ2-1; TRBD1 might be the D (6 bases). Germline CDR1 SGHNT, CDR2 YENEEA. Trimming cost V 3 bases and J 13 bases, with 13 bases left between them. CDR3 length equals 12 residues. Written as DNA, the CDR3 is TGTGCCAGCAGCTTTACGACAGGAGAACAGTTCTTC. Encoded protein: CASSFTTGEQFF.

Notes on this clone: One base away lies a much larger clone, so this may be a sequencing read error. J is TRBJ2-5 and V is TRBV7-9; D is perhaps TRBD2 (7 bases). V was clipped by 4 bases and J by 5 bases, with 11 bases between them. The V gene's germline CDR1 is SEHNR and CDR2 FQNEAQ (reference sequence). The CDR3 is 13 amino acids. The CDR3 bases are TGTGCCAGCAGCTCCAGGGGAGGGGAGACCCAGTACTTC. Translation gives CASSSRGGETQYF.

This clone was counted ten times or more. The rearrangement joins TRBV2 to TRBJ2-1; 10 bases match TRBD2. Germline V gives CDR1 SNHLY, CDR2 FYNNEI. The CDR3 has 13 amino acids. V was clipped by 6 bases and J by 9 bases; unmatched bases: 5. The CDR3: CASRGTSAGEQFF. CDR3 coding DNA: TGTGCCAGCAGAGGGACTAGCGCTGGTGAGCAGTTCTTC.

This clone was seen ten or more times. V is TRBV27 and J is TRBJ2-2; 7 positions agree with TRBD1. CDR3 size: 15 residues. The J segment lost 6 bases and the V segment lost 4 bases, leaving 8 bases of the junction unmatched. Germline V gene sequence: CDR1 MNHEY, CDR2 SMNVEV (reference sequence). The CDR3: CASSSTGARSGELFF. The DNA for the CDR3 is TGTGCCAGCAGTTCTACAGGGGCCAGGTCCGGGGAGCTGTTTTTT.

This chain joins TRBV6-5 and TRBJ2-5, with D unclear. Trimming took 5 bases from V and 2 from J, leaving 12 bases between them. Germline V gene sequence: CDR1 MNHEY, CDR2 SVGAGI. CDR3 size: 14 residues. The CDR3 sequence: CASSEMVIQETQYF. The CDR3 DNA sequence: TGTGCCAGCAGTGAAATGGTGATTCAAGAGACCCAGTACTTC.

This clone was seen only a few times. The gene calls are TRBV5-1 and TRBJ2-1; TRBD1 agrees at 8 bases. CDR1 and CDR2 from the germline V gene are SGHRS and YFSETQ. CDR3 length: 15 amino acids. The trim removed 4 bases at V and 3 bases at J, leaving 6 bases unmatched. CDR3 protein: CASSNGQGDYNEQFF. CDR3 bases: TGCGCCAGCAGCAATGGACAGGGTGACTACAATGAGCAGTTCTTC.

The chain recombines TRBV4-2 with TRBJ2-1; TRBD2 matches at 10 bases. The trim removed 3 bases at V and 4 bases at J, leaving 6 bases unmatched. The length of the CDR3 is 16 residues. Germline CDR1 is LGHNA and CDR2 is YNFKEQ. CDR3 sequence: CASSQGWTSGYNEQFF. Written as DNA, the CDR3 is TGTGCCAGCAGCCAGGGCTGGACTAGCGGATACAATGAGCAGTTCTTC.

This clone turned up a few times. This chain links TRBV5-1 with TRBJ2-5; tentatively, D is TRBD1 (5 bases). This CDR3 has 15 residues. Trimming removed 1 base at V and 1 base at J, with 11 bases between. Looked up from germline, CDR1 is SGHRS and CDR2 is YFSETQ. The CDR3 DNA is TGCGCCAGCAGCTTGCGAGGTCAGGGCCAAGAGACCCAGTACTTC. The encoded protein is CASSLRGQGQETQYF.

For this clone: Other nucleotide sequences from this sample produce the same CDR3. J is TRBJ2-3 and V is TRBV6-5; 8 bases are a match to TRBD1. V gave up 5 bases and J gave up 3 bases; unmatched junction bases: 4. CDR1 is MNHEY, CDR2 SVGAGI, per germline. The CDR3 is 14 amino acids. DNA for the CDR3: TGTGCCAGCAGTAGCAGGGGGCGGACAGATACGCAGTATTTT. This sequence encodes CASSSRGRTDTQYF.

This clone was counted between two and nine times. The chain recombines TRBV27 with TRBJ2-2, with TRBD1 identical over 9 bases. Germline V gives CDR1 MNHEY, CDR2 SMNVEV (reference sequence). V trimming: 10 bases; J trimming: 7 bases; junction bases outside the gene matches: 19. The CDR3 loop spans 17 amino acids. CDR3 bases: TGTGCCACCGCTAGGGGGACAGGGAACGTCGACGGCGGGGAGCTGTTTTTT. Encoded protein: CATARGTGNVDGGELFF.

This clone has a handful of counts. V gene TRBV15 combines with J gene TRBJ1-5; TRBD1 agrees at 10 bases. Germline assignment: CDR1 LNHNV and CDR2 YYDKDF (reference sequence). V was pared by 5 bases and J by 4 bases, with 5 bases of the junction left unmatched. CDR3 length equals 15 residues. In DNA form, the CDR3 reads TGTGCCACCAGCGGAGGACAGGGGGTAAATCAGCCCCAGCATTTT. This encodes CATSGGQGVNQPQHF. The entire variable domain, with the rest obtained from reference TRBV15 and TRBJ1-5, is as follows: DAMVIQNPRYQVTQFGKPVTLSCSQTLNHNVMYWYQQKSSQAPKLLFHYYDKDFNNEADTPDNFQSRRPNTSFCFLDIRSPGLGDTAMYLCATSGGQGVNQPQHFGDGTRLSIL.

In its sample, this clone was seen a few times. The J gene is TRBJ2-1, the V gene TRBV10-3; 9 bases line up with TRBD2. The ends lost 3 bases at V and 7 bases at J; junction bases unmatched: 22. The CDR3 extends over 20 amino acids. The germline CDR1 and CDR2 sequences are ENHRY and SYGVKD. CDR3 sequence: CAISERGSSGIKMGTNEQFF. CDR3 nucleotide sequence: TGTGCCATCAGTGAAAGAGGGTCTAGCGGGATCAAAATGGGAACAAATGAGCAGTTCTTC.

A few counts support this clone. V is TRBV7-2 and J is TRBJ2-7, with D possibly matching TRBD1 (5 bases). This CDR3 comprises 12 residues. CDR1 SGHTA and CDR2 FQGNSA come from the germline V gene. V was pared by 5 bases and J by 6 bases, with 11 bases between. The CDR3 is CASSNHRLEQYF. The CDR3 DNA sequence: TGTGCCAGCAGCAACCACAGGCTCGAGCAGTACTTC.